The 7 T cell receptor beta chains given below trace back to one sample, sequenced in a study of beta chain features in type 1 diabetes. cDNA synthesis used the whole RNA isolate, giving expressed TCRB sequences. Method: immunoSEQ multiplex PCR; TCRdb's copy keeps in-frame clones and lacks some. The sample shows around 280,000 clones, around 16% of them seen only once. These receptors lack a known antigen. Study-wide findings and caveats: A moderate, significant TCRB CDR3 shortening appeared in type 1 diabetes across four CD4+ subsets.

Material: naive CD4+ T cells from blood. These receptor sequences come from a man aged 18 to 30 with type 1 diabetes.

This clone was seen more than once but under ten times. The CDR3 region is CASSPSQGASYNEQFF. Here the CDR3 DNA reads TGTGCCAGCTCACCATCACAGGGGGCATCCTACAATGAGCAGTTCTTC. V is TRBV18 and J is TRBJ2-1; 9 bases are a match to TRBD1. The V segment lost 2 bases and the J segment 1 base; nucleotides outside the gene matches: 3. Germline V lookup: CDR1 KGHSH, CDR2 LQKENI. The CDR3 is 16 residues long. The entire variable domain, with the rest obtained from reference TRBV18 and TRBJ2-1, is as follows: NAGVMQNPRHLVRRRGQEARLRCSPMKGHSHVYWYRQLPEEGLKFMVYLQKENIIDESGMPKERFSAEFPKEGPSILRIQQVVRGDSAAYFCASSPSQGASYNEQFFGPGTRLTVL.

This clone was seen a handful of times. The chain carries TRBV25-1 and TRBJ2-7; a weak D match, TRBD2 (6 bases). The CDR3 contains 12 residues. Germline-derived CDR1 and CDR2 are MGHDK and SYGVNS. Trimming shortened V by 8 bases and J by 4 bases, and 12 bases separated the two germline ends. The DNA of the CDR3 is TGTGCCAGCGCGGGAAACAGTTACGAGCAGTACTTC. It specifies CASAGNSYEQYF.

The chain recombines TRBV7-2 with TRBJ2-7; TRBD2 is a possible D gene (6 bases). The CDR3 covers 16 residues. Germline V gene sequence: CDR1 SGHTA, CDR2 FQGNSA. V was trimmed by 4 bases and J by 0 bases, leaving 16 bases between them. The CDR3 reads CASSSRRGYRSYEQYF. DNA of the CDR3: TGTGCCAGCAGCTCCCGGAGGGGCTACCGCTCCTACGAGCAGTACTTC.

The chain employs TRBV13 and TRBJ1-3, with D maybe TRBD1 (6 bases). From germline, CDR1 is PRHDT and CDR2 FYEKMQ (reference sequence). This CDR3 contains 14 residues. V was shortened by 6 bases and J by 5 bases, with 14 bases between the two germline ends. CDR3 protein: CASRRGGGRNTIYF. DNA for the CDR3: TGTGCCAGCAGGAGGGGGGGAGGTAGAAACACCATATATTTT.

This clone appeared a few times. The V call is TRBV5-6, the J call TRBJ2-1, with TRBD2 identical over 10 bases. Looked up from germline, CDR1 is SGHDT and CDR2 is YYEEEE. Losses at the gene ends were 3 bases for V and 6 bases for J; bases not matched to a gene: 12. The CDR3 loop spans 17 amino acids. The CDR3 DNA reads TGTGCCAGCAGCTCTCTTATAGCGGGGGGCCGGCCCAATGAGCAGTTCTTC. It yields the protein CASSSLIAGGRPNEQFF. The full variable domain, in which reference TRBV5-6 and TRBJ2-1 provide the parts outside the CDR3, is DAGVTQSPTHLIKTRGQQVTLRCSPKSGHDTVSWYQQALGQGPQFIFQYYEEEERQRGNFPDRFSGHQFPNYSSELNVNALLLGDSALYLCASSSLIAGGRPNEQFFGPGTRLTVL.

The rearrangement joins TRBV28 to TRBJ2-1, with D possibly being TRBD2 (7 bases). The germline V gene has CDR1 MDHEN and CDR2 SYDVKM. The CDR3 has 18 residues. V lost 0 bases and J 0 bases, leaving 15 bases between the germline ends. The CDR3 sequence is CASSLWGGAFLSYNEQFF. The CDR3 coding sequence is TGTGCCAGCAGTTTATGGGGGGGGGCGTTTCTCTCCTACAATGAGCAGTTCTTC.

This clone was seen a few times. This rearrangement joins TRBV28 to TRBJ2-5, with 9 positions matching TRBD1. Germline V lookup: CDR1 MDHEN, CDR2 SYDVKM. The V gene end was trimmed by 6 bases and the J gene end by 4 bases; junction bases not matched to a gene: 12. The CDR3 length is 16 residues. CDR3 bases: TGTGCCAGCAGCCAAATTCAACAGGGGGCAAGAGAGACCCAGTACTTC. This codes for CASSQIQQGARETQYF.